A single sample gave rise to the 22 T cell receptor beta chains below, sequenced in a study of cytomegalovirus exposure and HLA in healthy donors. The PCR employed 60 Vbeta primers together with 13 Jbeta primers. TCRdb's table, derived via immunoSEQ multiplex PCR, lists solely in-frame clones and lacks some. The sample records 110,000 to 150,000 clones, about 85% being singletons. What was sequenced was PBMCs. The source of these receptors is a boy aged 2-9 years in good health and CMV-seronegative.

V usage is TRBV11-3 and J usage is TRBJ1-1; a possible D gene is TRBD1 (5 bases). Trimming pared 4 bases from V and 5 bases from J, leaving 17 bases between. CDR1 is SGHNT, CDR2 YENEEA, per germline. This CDR3 has 15 amino acids. The CDR3, as DNA: TGTGCCAGCAGCTCACAAGCGGGGGGACGGACTGAAGCTTTCTTT. This gives the protein CASSSQAGGRTEAFF.

V usage is TRBV5-1 and J usage is TRBJ1-1; the D gene is possibly TRBD1 (6 bases). This CDR3 contains 17 residues. Germline CDR1 reads SGHRS; CDR2 reads YFSETQ. V lost 0 bases, J lost 4 bases, and 19 bases lay in between. The CDR3, as DNA: TGCGCCAGCAGCTTGGAGGGGGTTACGGTTTGGAGCACTGAAGCTTTCTTT. This encodes CASSLEGVTVWSTEAFF.

The rearrangement uses TRBV27 and TRBJ1-5, with a tentative D call TRBD1 (5 bases). This CDR3 is built from 14 residues. V was shortened by 3 bases and J by 3 bases, with 9 bases between the two germline ends. Looked up from germline, CDR1 is MNHEY and CDR2 is SMNVEV (reference sequence). The CDR3 DNA reads as TGTGCCAGCAGTTTTCGGGGGGTCAATCAGCCCCAGCATTTT. Its protein is CASSFRGVNQPQHF.

The genes are TRBV7-6 and TRBJ2-2, with D possibly matching TRBD1 (6 bases). This CDR3 has 16 residues. Trimming removed 5 bases at V and 2 bases at J, with 15 bases between. CDR1 is SGHVS, CDR2 FNYEAQ, per germline. The CDR3 region is CASSLTGSRNTGELFF. The CDR3, as DNA: TGTGCCAGCAGCCTGACAGGTTCCCGCAACACCGGGGAGCTGTTTTTT.

J is TRBJ2-5 and V is TRBV4-3; D might be TRBD1 (6 bases). The end of the DNA is better explained by TRBJ2-7, so the J call may be wrong. The CDR3 is 18 residues long. Germline assignment: CDR1 LGHNA and CDR2 YSLEER. In nucleotides, the CDR3 is TGCGCCAGCAGCCAAGATCAACAGGGCATCAACCCCACCTACGAGCAGTACTTC. It encodes CASSQDQQGINPTYEQYF.

The V gene is TRBV6-5, the J gene TRBJ2-7; perhaps TRBD1 as D (6 bases). Germline-derived CDR1 and CDR2 are MNHEY and SVGAGI. V was cut by 4 bases and J by 0 bases, with 16 bases left in between. The CDR3 is 16 amino acids. The CDR3 loop reads CASSSDVGGVSYEQYF. The CDR3 nucleotides read TGTGCCAGCAGTTCCGACGTAGGGGGAGTCTCCTACGAGCAGTACTTC.

The genes are TRBV28 and TRBJ1-1; a possible D gene is TRBD1 (5 bases). Germline V gene data show CDR1 as MDHEN and CDR2 as SYDVKM. The CDR3 consists of 14 residues. V was shortened by 5 bases and J by 5 bases, with 15 bases between the two germline ends. The CDR3 region is CASSPGLGSTEAFF. The CDR3 DNA is TGTGCCAGCAGTCCAGGGCTTGGGTCGACTGAAGCTTTCTTT.

This clone was seen a single time. The chain uses TRBV25-1 and TRBJ2-1; TRBD1 is a possible D gene (5 bases). CDR1 is MGHDK and CDR2 is SYGVNS in the germline V gene. This CDR3 spans 12 amino acids. Trimming took off 2 bases at V and 6 bases at J, with 5 bases between the two ends. CDR3 bases: TGTGCCAGCAGTGAAAGGGGCAATGAGCAGTTCTTC. This encodes CASSERGNEQFF.

V is TRBV15 and J is TRBJ2-1, with a tentative D call TRBD1 (5 bases). This CDR3 comprises 14 residues. CDR1 is LNHNV and CDR2 is YYDKDF in the germline V gene (reference sequence). Deletions cut 0 bases from V and 5 bases from J, with 8 bases between. The CDR3 nucleotides read TGTGCCACCAGCAGAGAAGGACAACACAATGAGCAGTTCTTC. Its protein product is CATSREGQHNEQFF.

CDR3 DNA: TGTGCCAGCAGCTTAGGTTCGGTATCGAGAGAGACCCAGTACTTC. It is translated as CASSLGSVSRETQYF. The gene calls are TRBV7-6 and TRBJ2-5; no clear D gene. Trimming took off 1 base at V and 4 bases at J, with 13 bases between the two ends. The CDR3 covers 15 residues. Germline loops: CDR1 SGHVS, CDR2 FNYEAQ. The full variable domain, with the rest looked up from reference TRBV7-6 and TRBJ2-5, is GAGVSQSPRYKVTKRGQDVALRCDPISGHVSLYWYRQALGQGPEFLTYFNYEAQQDKSGLPNDRFSAERPEGSISTLTIQRTEQRDSAMYRCASSLGSVSRETQYFGPGTRLLVL.

This clone was picked up a small number of times. V is TRBV2 and J is TRBJ1-6; no clear D gene. The CDR3 spans 16 residues. CDR1 is SNHLY and CDR2 is FYNNEI in the germline V gene. Trimming cost V 2 bases and J 3 bases, with 11 bases left between them. The CDR3 bases are TGTGCCAGCAGTGAAACCGAGGCCCTCTATAATTCACCCCTCCACTTT. It is translated as CASSETEALYNSPLHF.

The chain employs TRBV5-4 and TRBJ1-4; D unclear. Trimming left V 4 bases short and J 0 bases short, with 7 bases between. The CDR3 is 14 residues long. The germline CDR1 and CDR2 sequences are SGHNT and YYREEE (reference sequence). CDR3 region: CASSPGATNEKLFF. For the CDR3, the DNA is TGTGCCAGCAGCCCGGGAGCAACTAATGAAAAACTGTTTTTT.

CDR3 coding DNA: TGTGCCAGCAGCTTAGGCCCCCGGGACTACTACAGGGAGCAGTTCTTC. It encodes CASSLGPRDYYREQFF. The chain joins TRBV7-8 to TRBJ2-1, with 7 bases aligning to TRBD2. The germline CDR1 and CDR2 sequences are SGHVS and FQNEAQ. The trim removed 1 base at V and 10 bases at J, leaving 13 bases unmatched. The CDR3 is 16 amino acids.

The genes are TRBV2 and TRBJ2-2, with 7 bases aligning to TRBD1. The CDR3 length is 15 residues. Germline CDR1 reads SNHLY; CDR2 reads FYNNEI. With V trimmed by 5 bases and J by 6 bases, 9 bases remained unmatched. CDR3 DNA: TGTGCCAGCAGTACAGGACAGGCGAGGGCCGGGGAGCTGTTTTTT. Amino acids: CASSTGQARAGELFF.

This clone was observed a few times. CDR3 region: CASSAVAGGSTDTQYF. DNA of the CDR3: TGTGCCAGCAGTGCCGTAGCGGGAGGTAGCACAGATACGCAGTATTTT. The J gene is TRBJ2-3, the V gene TRBV6-4; 10 bases are shared with TRBD2. The germline CDR1 and CDR2 sequences are MRHNA and SNTAGT. This CDR3 has 16 amino acids. Trimming removed 4 bases from V and 0 bases from J; junction bases left unmatched: 4.

The chain is built from TRBV7-9 and TRBJ1-4; 8 bases line up with TRBD1. The CDR3 runs to 16 residues. CDR1 is SEHNR and CDR2 is FQNEAQ in the germline V gene (reference sequence). J was trimmed by 8 bases and V by 1 base; bases with no gene match: 9. The DNA of the CDR3 is TGTGCCAGCAGCTTAGTGGGGACAGGAGGGCACGAAAAACTGTTTTTT. Translating it yields CASSLVGTGGHEKLFF.

The chain recombines TRBV2 with TRBJ2-7; D is unclear. CDR3 size: 13 residues. The germline V gene has CDR1 SNHLY and CDR2 FYNNEI. The V and J ends lost 2 bases and 1 base respectively, with 6 bases between them. CDR3 nucleotide sequence: TGTGCCAGCAGTGAAACACCATCCTACGAGCAGTACTTC. Translated: CASSETPSYEQYF.

The chain uses TRBV7-9 and TRBJ2-7; 9 positions match TRBD1. V was clipped by 5 bases and J by 3 bases; unmatched bases: 5. Germline loops: CDR1 SEHNR, CDR2 FQNEAQ (reference sequence). This CDR3 is built from 14 residues. CDR3 DNA sequence: TGTGCCAGCAGCGGGGGACAGGGACTCTACGAGCAGTACTTC. This gives the protein CASSGGQGLYEQYF.

The chain uses TRBV13 and TRBJ1-1, with unresolved D. CDR3 length: 13 amino acids. Trimming stripped 1 base from V and 4 bases from J, with 7 bases between. Germline V gives CDR1 PRHDT, CDR2 FYEKMQ (reference sequence). The CDR3 is CASSLDIRTEAFF. CDR3 nucleotide sequence: TGTGCCAGCAGCTTAGATATCCGCACTGAAGCTTTCTTT.

The chain couples TRBV30 to TRBJ2-2, with 11 bases identical to TRBD1. Germline V gene lookup returns CDR1 GTSNPN and CDR2 SVGIG (reference sequence). There are 13 residues in the CDR3. Losses at the gene ends were 8 bases for V and 6 bases for J; bases not matched to a gene: 5. The CDR3 DNA reads TGTGCCGGACAGGGGGCGTCAGCCGGGGAGCTGTTTTTT. Translation: CAGQGASAGELFF.

The J gene is TRBJ1-2, the V gene TRBV19; possibly TRBD1 for D (5 bases). This CDR3 has 13 amino acids. V lost 5 bases and J lost 1, with 8 bases in between. Germline loops: CDR1 LNHDA, CDR2 SQIVND (reference sequence). The CDR3 sequence is CASSVDSNYGYTF. The CDR3 nucleotides are TGTGCCAGTAGTGTCGACAGTAACTATGGCTACACCTTC.

The sample holds one count of this clone. This rearrangement joins TRBV7-3 to TRBJ1-1; D ambiguous. The germline gives CDR1 SGHTA, CDR2 FQGTGA. V was cut by 2 bases and J by 1 base, with 8 bases left in between. This CDR3 spans 14 amino acids. For the CDR3, the DNA is TGTGCCAGCAGCTTATTTAACGGGAACACTGAAGCTTTCTTT. It translates to CASSLFNGNTEAFF.